These T cell receptor beta chains were read from a single sample in a study of blood T cell repertoires in COVID-19. Sequencing was performed with immunoSEQ multiplex PCR; in TCRdb, only in-frame clones are kept and a portion is missing. The data contain 250,000 to 350,000 clones, more than 70% of them singletons. Input material: PBMCs or T cells enriched from blood (not recorded which). The receptor source for this set is a woman aged 60-75 years in a cohort exposed to, infected with or recovered from COVID-19 (not recorded which). Both conserved end residues are part of each CDR3. The D gene is left open where the match is weak. Where a row states a size, it is once, few, many or the class of an expanded clone; other rows omit it.

d_gene: NA; j_gene: TRBJ1-3; abundance: once; v_gene: TRBV7-9; CDR3aa: CASSETVVGSGNTIYF; CDR3nt: TGTGCCAGCAGCGAGACAGTGGTTGGCTCTGGAAACACCATATATTTT
d_gene: NA; j_gene: TRBJ2-7; abundance: NA; v_gene: TRBV7-3; CDR3aa: CASSYRPGGTYEQYF; CDR3nt: TGTGCCAGCAGTTATCGGCCAGGAGGCACCTACGAGCAGTACTTC
d_gene: TRBD2; j_gene: TRBJ2-4; abundance: once; v_gene: TRBV28; CDR3aa: CASSLELADNIQYF; CDR3nt: TGTGCCAGCAGTTTAGAACTAGCGGACAACATTCAGTACTTC
d_gene: NA; j_gene: TRBJ1-4; abundance: NA; v_gene: TRBV2; CDR3aa: CASSPDSNEKLFF; CDR3nt: TGTGCCAGCAGTCCGGACAGTAATGAAAAACTGTTTTTT
d_gene: NA; j_gene: TRBJ2-5; abundance: NA; v_gene: TRBV7-9; CDR3aa: CASRPTPGETQYF; CDR3nt: TGTGCCAGCAGGCCTACGCCGGGAGAGACCCAGTACTTC
d_gene: TRBD1; j_gene: TRBJ2-7; abundance: NA; v_gene: TRBV28; CDR3aa: CASSLPPLGQGNYEQYF; CDR3nt: TGTGCCAGCAGTTTACCTCCCCTGGGACAGGGAAACTACGAGCAGTACTTC
d_gene: TRBD1; j_gene: TRBJ2-1; abundance: NA; v_gene: TRBV28; CDR3aa: CASSLSGGSYNEQFF; CDR3nt: TGTGCCAGCAGTTTATCAGGGGGCTCCTACAATGAGCAGTTCTTC
d_gene: TRBD1; j_gene: TRBJ1-5; abundance: NA; v_gene: TRBV15; CDR3aa: CATSRDRTGMRGSNQPQHF; CDR3nt: TGTGCCACCAGCAGAGATCGGACAGGGATGAGAGGTAGCAATCAGCCCCAGCATTTT
d_gene: TRBD1; j_gene: TRBJ1-1; abundance: NA; v_gene: TRBV7-9; CDR3aa: CASSSRGQYTEAFF; CDR3nt: TGTGCCAGCAGTTCTAGGGGACAGTATACTGAAGCTTTCTTT
d_gene: TRBD1; j_gene: TRBJ1-4; abundance: NA; v_gene: TRBV5-6; CDR3aa: CASDRQGGEKLFF; CDR3nt: TGTGCCAGCGACCGACAGGGCGGGGAAAAACTGTTTTTT
d_gene: NA; j_gene: TRBJ2-3; abundance: few; v_gene: TRBV5-1; CDR3aa: CASSLAGAGDTQYF; CDR3nt: TGCGCCAGCAGCTTGGCGGGTGCAGGGGATACGCAGTATTTT
d_gene: TRBD2; j_gene: TRBJ2-7; abundance: once; v_gene: TRBV28; CDR3aa: CASSPTLGLADHYEQYF; CDR3nt: TGTGCCAGCAGTCCCACATTGGGACTAGCGGACCATTACGAGCAGTACTTC
d_gene: TRBD1; j_gene: TRBJ2-7; abundance: NA; v_gene: TRBV18; CDR3aa: CASSPGQGHEQYF; CDR3nt: TGTGCCAGCTCACCGGGACAGGGTCACGAGCAGTACTTC
d_gene: NA; j_gene: TRBJ1-2; abundance: few; v_gene: TRBV7-9; CDR3aa: CASSPSGGRDNYGYTF; CDR3nt: TGTGCCAGCAGCCCCTCTGGGGGGAGAGATAACTATGGCTACACCTTC
d_gene: TRBD1; j_gene: TRBJ1-6; abundance: few; v_gene: TRBV12-5; CDR3aa: CASGTPGTGGNNSPLHF; CDR3nt: TGTGCTAGTGGTACCCCCGGGACAGGGGGCAATAATTCACCCCTCCACTTT
d_gene: NA; j_gene: TRBJ2-5; abundance: once; v_gene: TRBV24-1; CDR3aa: CATSDLGLTKETQYF; CDR3nt: TGTGCCACCAGTGATTTGGGGCTCACCAAAGAGACCCAGTACTTC
d_gene: TRBD1; j_gene: TRBJ1-1; abundance: NA; v_gene: TRBV28; CDR3aa: CASSRTTGMNTEAFF; CDR3nt: TGTGCCAGCAGTCGAACGACAGGGATGAACACTGAAGCTTTCTTT
d_gene: NA; j_gene: TRBJ1-2; abundance: NA; v_gene: TRBV15; CDR3aa: CATSRGMERGYTF; CDR3nt: TGTGCCACCAGCAGAGGAATGGAGCGGGGCTACACCTTC
d_gene: NA; j_gene: TRBJ2-7; abundance: NA; v_gene: TRBV6-5; CDR3aa: CASTPARGGGSEQYF; CDR3nt: TGTGCCAGCACCCCTGCCCGGGGAGGGGGGAGCGAGCAGTACTTC
d_gene: TRBD1; j_gene: TRBJ2-3; abundance: NA; v_gene: TRBV24-1; CDR3aa: CATGQGATDTQYF; CDR3nt: TGTGCCACCGGGCAGGGGGCCACAGATACGCAGTATTTT
d_gene: TRBD1; j_gene: TRBJ2-3; abundance: NA; v_gene: TRBV28; CDR3aa: CASTTGGVDTQYF; CDR3nt: TGTGCCAGTACCACAGGGGGCGTAGATACGCAGTATTTT
d_gene: NA; j_gene: TRBJ1-1; abundance: NA; v_gene: TRBV14; CDR3aa: CASSQGGALNTEAFF; CDR3nt: TGTGCCAGCAGCCAAGGAGGAGCCCTGAACACTGAAGCTTTCTTT
d_gene: NA; j_gene: TRBJ2-7; abundance: NA; v_gene: TRBV7-2; CDR3aa: CASSWDRGWYEQYF; CDR3nt: TGTGCCAGCAGCTGGGATCGGGGTTGGTACGAGCAGTACTTC
d_gene: NA; j_gene: TRBJ2-7; abundance: NA; v_gene: TRBV5-1; CDR3aa: CASSLSPGGYEQYF; CDR3nt: TGCGCCAGCAGCTTGTCCCCAGGAGGTTACGAGCAGTACTTC
d_gene: NA; j_gene: TRBJ2-7; abundance: NA; v_gene: TRBV5-1; CDR3aa: CASLRTLTSYEQYF; CDR3nt: TGCGCCAGTCTCCGGACACTTACCTCCTACGAGCAGTACTTC
d_gene: NA; j_gene: TRBJ2-3; abundance: NA; v_gene: TRBV2; CDR3aa: CASSEEQRRGDTQYF; CDR3nt: TGTGCCAGCAGTGAGGAGCAGCGCCGAGGAGATACGCAGTATTTT
d_gene: NA; j_gene: TRBJ1-2; abundance: NA; v_gene: TRBV19; CDR3aa: CASSIVLGDTIYGYTF; CDR3nt: TGTGCCAGTAGTATTGTTCTGGGGGACACCATCTATGGCTACACCTTC
d_gene: TRBD2; j_gene: TRBJ2-1; abundance: few; v_gene: TRBV6-2/TRBV6-3; CDR3aa: CASSLAGGGTNEQFF; CDR3nt: TGTGCCAGCAGTTTAGCGGGAGGGGGAACTAATGAGCAGTTCTTC
d_gene: TRBD1; j_gene: TRBJ2-7; abundance: NA; v_gene: TRBV6-4; CDR3aa: CASILTGGSYEQYF; CDR3nt: TGTGCCAGCATTTTGACAGGGGGAAGTTACGAGCAGTACTTC
d_gene: NA; j_gene: TRBJ1-1; abundance: NA; v_gene: TRBV3-1/TRBV3-2; CDR3aa: CASHTGKMNTEAFF; CDR3nt: TGTGCCAGCCACACCGGGAAGATGAACACTGAAGCTTTCTTT
d_gene: TRBD2; j_gene: TRBJ2-1; abundance: NA; v_gene: TRBV29-1; CDR3aa: CSAAAGGAYNEQFF; CDR3nt: TGCAGCGCTGCAGCGGGAGGCGCCTACAATGAGCAGTTCTTC
d_gene: NA; j_gene: TRBJ1-4; abundance: NA; v_gene: TRBV27; CDR3aa: CASSFLSADEKLFF; CDR3nt: TGTGCCAGCAGTTTTCTAAGTGCGGATGAAAAACTGTTTTTT